This T cell receptor (beta chain) was captured by sequencing in a study of T cell repertoires in cytomegalovirus infection. The germline V and J ends were trimmed by 6 bases and 9 bases, with 15 bases remaining between them. The CDR3 loop spans 13 amino acids. Germline assignment: CDR1 MNHEY and CDR2 SVGEGT. MiXCR was run by TCRdb on the reads, yielding one entry per CDR3 protein. The sample comprises some 240,000 distinct CDR3 sequences, about 17% of which are singletons, and less than 50% rests with the top ten. This clonotype occurred a few times. The genes are TRBV6-2 or TRBV6-3 and TRBJ2-1; the D is unclear. The TCR was taken from a human donor in good health (CMV status not recorded). Some clones in this sample may be carry-over from other donors' samples. The sequenced material came from CD8+ T cells from PBMCs. This CDR3 is CASRNLPRGEQFF. The DNA of the CDR3 is TGTGCCAGCAGAAACCTCCCGCGAGGTGAGCAGTTCTTC.